This T cell receptor (beta chain) was profiled in a study of Tregs in tolerant kidney transplant recipients. A word on this clone: Its antigen is currently unknown.

Unstimulated regulatory T cells (CD4+CD25+CD127-), CD4+CD25- non-regulatory cells, CD4 and CD8 cells were FACS-sorted from thawed PBMCs. Overall study results and limits: Biological reproducibility was not directly addressed, but technical replication error appeared minimal. Tregs expanded with activated donor B cells seemed most donor-specific. Validation in larger populations is needed because few patients were studied.

Sequencing was performed with immunoSEQ multiplex PCR; in TCRdb, only in-frame clones are kept and a portion is missing. The sample includes about 240,000 clones, roughly 84% seen only once; the top ten take around 0.64%. The CDR3 sequence is 11 residues long. V gave up 1 base and J gave up 12 bases, with 8 bases separating them. Germline CDR1 is MNHNS and CDR2 is SASEGT. This receptor was obtained from a human donor in good health. Sequencing was carried out using CD4+ T cells from blood. The chain carries TRBV6-1 and TRBJ2-3; no definite D call. Here the CDR3 DNA reads TGTGCCAGCAGTGAAGTGGTCCTACAGTATTTT. Protein sequence: CASSEVVLQYF.